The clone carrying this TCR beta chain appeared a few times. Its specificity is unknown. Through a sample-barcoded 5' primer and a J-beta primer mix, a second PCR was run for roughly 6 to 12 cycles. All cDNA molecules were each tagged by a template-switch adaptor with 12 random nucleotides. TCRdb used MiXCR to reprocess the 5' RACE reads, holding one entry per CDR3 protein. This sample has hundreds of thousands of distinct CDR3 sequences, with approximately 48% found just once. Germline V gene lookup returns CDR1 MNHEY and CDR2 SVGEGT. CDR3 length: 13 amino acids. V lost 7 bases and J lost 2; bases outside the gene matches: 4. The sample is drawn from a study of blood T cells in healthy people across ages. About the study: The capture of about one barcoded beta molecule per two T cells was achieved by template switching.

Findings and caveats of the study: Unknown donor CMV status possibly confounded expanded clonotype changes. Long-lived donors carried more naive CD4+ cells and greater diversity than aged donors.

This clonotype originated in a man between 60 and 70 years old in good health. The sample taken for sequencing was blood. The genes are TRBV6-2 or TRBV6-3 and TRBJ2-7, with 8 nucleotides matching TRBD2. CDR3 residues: CASNSGGPYEQYF. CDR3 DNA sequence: TGTGCCAGCAACTCGGGGGGGCCCTACGAGCAGTACTTC.